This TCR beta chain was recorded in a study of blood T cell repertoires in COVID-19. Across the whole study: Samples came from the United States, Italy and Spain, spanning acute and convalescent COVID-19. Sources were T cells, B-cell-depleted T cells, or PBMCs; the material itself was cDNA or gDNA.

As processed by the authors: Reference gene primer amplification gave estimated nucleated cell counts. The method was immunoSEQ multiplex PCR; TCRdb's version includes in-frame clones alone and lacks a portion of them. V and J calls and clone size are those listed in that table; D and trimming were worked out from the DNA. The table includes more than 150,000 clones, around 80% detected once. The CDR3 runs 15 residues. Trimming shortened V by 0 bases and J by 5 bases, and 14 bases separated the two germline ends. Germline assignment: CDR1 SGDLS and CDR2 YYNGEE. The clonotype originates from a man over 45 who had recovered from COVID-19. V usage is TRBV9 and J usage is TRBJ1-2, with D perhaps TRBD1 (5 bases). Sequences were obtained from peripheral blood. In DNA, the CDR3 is TGTGCCAGCAGCGTAGGAGACAGCAACCTTTATGGCTACACCTTC. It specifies CASSVGDSNLYGYTF.